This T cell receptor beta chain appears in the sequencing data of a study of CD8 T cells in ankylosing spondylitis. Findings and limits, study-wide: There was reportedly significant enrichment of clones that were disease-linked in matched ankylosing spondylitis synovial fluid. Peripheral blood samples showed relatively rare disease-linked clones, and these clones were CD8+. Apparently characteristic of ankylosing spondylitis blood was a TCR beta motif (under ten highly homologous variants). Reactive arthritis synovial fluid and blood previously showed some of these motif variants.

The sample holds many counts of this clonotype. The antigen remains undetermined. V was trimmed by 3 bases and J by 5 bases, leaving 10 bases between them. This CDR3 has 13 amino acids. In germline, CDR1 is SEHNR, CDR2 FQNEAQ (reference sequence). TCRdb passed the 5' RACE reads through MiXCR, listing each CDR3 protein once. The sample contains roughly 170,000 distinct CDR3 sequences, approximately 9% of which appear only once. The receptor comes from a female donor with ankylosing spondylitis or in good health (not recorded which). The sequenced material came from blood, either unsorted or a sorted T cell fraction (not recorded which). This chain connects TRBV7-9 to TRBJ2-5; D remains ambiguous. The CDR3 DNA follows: TGTGCCAGCAGCTTGCCGGTTGGGGAGACCCAGTACTTC. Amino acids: CASSLPVGETQYF. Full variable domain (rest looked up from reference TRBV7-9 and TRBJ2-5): DTGVSQNPRHKITKRGQNVTFRCDPISEHNRLYWYRQTLGQGPEFLTYFQNEAQLEKSRLLSDRFSAERPKGSFSTLEIQRTEQGDSAMYLCASSLPVGETQYFGPGTRLLVL.